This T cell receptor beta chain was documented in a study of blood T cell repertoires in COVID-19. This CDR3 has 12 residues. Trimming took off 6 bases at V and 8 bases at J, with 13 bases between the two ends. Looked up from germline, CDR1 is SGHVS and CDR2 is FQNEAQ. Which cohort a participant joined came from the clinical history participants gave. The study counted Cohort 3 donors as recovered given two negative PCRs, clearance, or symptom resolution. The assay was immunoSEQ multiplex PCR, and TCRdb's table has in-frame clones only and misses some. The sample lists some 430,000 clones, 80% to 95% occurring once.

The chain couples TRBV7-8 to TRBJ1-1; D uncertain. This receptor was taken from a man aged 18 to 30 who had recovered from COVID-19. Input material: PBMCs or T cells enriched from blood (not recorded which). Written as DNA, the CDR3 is TGTGCCAGCAGGACCGCATCCGGGGAAGCTTTCTTT. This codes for CASRTASGEAFF.